This T cell receptor beta chain appears in the sequencing data of a study of T cells after yellow fever vaccination. General study points: Researchers cautioned that FACS-sorted repertoires could harbor abundant clonotypes contaminating from the bulk population.

The length of the CDR3 is 16 residues. CDR1 and CDR2 from the germline V gene are LNHDA and SQIVND (reference sequence). The V segment lost 5 bases and the J segment 4 bases; nucleotides outside the gene matches: 13. In TCRdb, the 5' RACE reads were re-called with MiXCR into one record per CDR3 protein. The repertoire holds around 250,000 distinct CDR3 sequences, with less than 9% as singletons. A word on this clonotype: The antigen remains unidentified.

V is TRBV19 and J is TRBJ1-2; 7 nucleotides match TRBD1. The sequence derives from a man aged 25-45 years who received the YFV17D yellow fever vaccine. This specimen consisted of CD4+ T cells sorted from PBMCs, obtained 15 days after the yellow fever booster vaccination. As DNA, the CDR3 is TGTGCCAGTAGTCCTTTGTCCCGGGACAGATTCTATGGCTACACCTTC. The encoded protein is CASSPLSRDRFYGYTF.